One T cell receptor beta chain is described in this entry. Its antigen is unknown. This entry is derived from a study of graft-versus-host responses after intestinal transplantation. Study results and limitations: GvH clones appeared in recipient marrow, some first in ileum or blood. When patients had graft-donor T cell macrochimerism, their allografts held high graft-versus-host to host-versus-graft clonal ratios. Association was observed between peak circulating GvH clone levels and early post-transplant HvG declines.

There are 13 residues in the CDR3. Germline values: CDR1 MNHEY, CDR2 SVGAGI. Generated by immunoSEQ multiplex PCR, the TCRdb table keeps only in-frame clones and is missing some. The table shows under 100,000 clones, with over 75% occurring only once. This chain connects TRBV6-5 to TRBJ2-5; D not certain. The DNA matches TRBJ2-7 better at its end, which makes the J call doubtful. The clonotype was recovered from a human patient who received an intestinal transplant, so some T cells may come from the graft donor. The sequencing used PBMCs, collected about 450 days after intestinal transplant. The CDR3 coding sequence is TGTGCCAGCAGTTACTATGTATCCTACGAGCAGTACTTC. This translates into CASSYYVSYEQYF.